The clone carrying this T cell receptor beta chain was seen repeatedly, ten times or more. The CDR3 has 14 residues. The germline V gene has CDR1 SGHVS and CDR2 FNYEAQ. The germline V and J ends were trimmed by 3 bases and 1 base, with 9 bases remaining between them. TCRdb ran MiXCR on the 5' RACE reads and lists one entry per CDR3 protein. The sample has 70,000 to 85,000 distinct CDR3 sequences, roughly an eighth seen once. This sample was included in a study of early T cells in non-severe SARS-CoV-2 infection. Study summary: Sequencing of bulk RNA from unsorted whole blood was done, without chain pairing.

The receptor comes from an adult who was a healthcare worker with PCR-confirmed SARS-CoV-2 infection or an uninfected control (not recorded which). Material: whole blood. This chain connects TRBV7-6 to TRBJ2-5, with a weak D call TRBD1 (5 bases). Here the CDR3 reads CASSLGQFQETQYF. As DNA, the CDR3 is TGTGCCAGCAGCTTGGGGCAGTTCCAAGAGACCCAGTACTTC.